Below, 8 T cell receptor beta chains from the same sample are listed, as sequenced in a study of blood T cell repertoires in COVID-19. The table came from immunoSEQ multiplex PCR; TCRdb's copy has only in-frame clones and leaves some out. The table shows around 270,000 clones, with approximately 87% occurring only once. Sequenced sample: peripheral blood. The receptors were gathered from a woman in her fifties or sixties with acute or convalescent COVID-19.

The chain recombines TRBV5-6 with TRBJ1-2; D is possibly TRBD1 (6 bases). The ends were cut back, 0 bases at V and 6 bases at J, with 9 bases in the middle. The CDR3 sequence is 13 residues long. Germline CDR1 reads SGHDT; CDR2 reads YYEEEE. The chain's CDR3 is CASSLGYRDGYTF. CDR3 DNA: TGTGCCAGCAGCTTGGGTTACAGGGATGGCTACACCTTC.

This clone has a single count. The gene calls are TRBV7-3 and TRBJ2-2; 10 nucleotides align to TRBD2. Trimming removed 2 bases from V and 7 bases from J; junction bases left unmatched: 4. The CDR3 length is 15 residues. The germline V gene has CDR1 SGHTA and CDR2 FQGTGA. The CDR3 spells CASSLGLAGVGELFF. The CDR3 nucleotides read TGTGCCAGCAGCTTAGGGCTAGCGGGAGTCGGGGAGCTGTTTTTT.

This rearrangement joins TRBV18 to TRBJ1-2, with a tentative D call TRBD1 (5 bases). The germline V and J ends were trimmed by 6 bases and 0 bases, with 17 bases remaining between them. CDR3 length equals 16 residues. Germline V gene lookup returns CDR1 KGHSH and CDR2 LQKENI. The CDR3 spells CASSTYGALPNYGYTF. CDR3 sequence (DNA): TGTGCCAGCTCCACCTATGGGGCGCTCCCTAACTATGGCTACACCTTC.

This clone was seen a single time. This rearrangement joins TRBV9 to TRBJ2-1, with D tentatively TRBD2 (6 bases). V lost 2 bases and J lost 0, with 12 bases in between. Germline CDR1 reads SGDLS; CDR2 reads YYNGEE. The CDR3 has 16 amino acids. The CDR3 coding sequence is TGTGCCAGCAGCGTCGCGGGACTCTTCTCCTACAATGAGCAGTTCTTC. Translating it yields CASSVAGLFSYNEQFF. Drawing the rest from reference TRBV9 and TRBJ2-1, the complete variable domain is DSGVTQTPKHLITATGQRVTLRCSPRSGDLSVYWYQQSLDQGLQFLIQYYNGEERAKGNILERFSAQQFPDLHSELNLSSLELGDSALYFCASSVAGLFSYNEQFFGPGTRLTVL.

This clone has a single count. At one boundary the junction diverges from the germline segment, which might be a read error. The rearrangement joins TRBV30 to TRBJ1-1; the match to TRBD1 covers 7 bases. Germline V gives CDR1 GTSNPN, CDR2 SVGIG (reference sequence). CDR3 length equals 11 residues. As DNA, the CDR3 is TGCGCTTCAGGGGGGAACACTGAAGCTTTCTTT. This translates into CASGGNTEAFF.

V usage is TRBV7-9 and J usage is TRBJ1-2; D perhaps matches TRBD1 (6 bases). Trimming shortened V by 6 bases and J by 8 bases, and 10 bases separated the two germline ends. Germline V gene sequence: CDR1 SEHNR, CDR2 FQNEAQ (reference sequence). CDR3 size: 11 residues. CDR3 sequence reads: CASSPGEGYTF. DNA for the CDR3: TGTGCCAGCAGTCCAGGGGAAGGCTACACCTTC.

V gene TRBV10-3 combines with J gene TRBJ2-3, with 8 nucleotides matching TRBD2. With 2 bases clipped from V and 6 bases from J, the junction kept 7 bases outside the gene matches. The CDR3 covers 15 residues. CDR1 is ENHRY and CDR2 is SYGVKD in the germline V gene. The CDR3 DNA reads TGTGCCATCAGTGAGCCGGGACTAGTCCGCGATACGCAGTATTTT. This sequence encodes CAISEPGLVRDTQYF.

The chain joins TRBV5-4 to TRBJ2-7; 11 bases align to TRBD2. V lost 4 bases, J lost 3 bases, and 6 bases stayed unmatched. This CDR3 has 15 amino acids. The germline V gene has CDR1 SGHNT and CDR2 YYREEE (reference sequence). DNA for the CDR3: TGTGCCAGCAGCCCACTACTAGCGGGAGACTACGAGCAGTACTTC. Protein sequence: CASSPLLAGDYEQYF. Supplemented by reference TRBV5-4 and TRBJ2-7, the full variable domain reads ETGVTQSPTHLIKTRGQQVTLRCSSQSGHNTVSWYQQALGQGPQFIFQYYREEENGRGNFPPRFSGLQFPNYSSELNVNALELDDSALYLCASSPLLAGDYEQYFGPGTRLTVT.